This passage covers 10 T cell receptor beta chains from one sample sequenced in a study of blood T cell repertoires in COVID-19. Profiled with immunoSEQ multiplex PCR; TCRdb holds only in-frame clones, not every one. Found here are some 200,000 clones, roughly 80% of them singletons; the top ten hold 10% to 13%. Sequencing was performed on peripheral blood. Source of these receptors: a woman of 80 years or more with COVID-19, enrolled during active disease.

This rearrangement joins TRBV3-1 (or the pseudogene TRBV3-2) to TRBJ1-1; 8 nucleotides align to TRBD1. The CDR3 runs 13 residues. Germline V gene lookup returns CDR1 LGHDT and CDR2 YNNKEL (reference sequence). J lost 0 bases, V lost 6 bases, and 0 bases had no gene match. The CDR3 coding sequence is TGTGCCAGCAGGACAGGGGTGAACACTGAAGCTTTCTTT. Its translation: CASRTGVNTEAFF.

The CDR3 protein is CATLDRERSQPQHF. The CDR3 region has the DNA TGTGCCACCTTGGACAGGGAAAGGAGTCAGCCCCAGCATTTT. V usage is TRBV6-5 and J usage is TRBJ1-5; TRBD1 matches at 8 bases. This CDR3 contains 14 residues. Looked up from germline, CDR1 is MNHEY and CDR2 is SVGAGI. Germline trimming cut 10 bases from V and 6 bases from J; bases unmatched to any gene: 11.

The CDR3 region has the DNA TGTGCCAGCAGTTACGGACTAGCGGGCTTTAATGAGCAGTTCTTC. Amino acids: CASSYGLAGFNEQFF. The chain links TRBV6-5 to TRBJ2-1; 11 positions match TRBD2. This CDR3 comprises 15 residues. Germline-derived CDR1 and CDR2 are MNHEY and SVGAGI. V shed 2 bases, J shed 7 bases, and the junction held 4 bases outside the gene matches.

To note about this clone: The junction departs from germline at one end; a sequencing error may be responsible. The chain recombines TRBV5-1 with TRBJ1-1, with TRBD1 matching over 9 bases. Germline values: CDR1 SGHRS, CDR2 YFSETQ. This CDR3 is built from 13 residues. The chain's CDR3 is CASSSDRGGNVLF. The CDR3 DNA reads TGCGCCAGCAGCTCGGACAGGGGAGGGAATGTTCTCTTT.

The J gene is TRBJ1-2, the V gene TRBV28; possible D gene TRBD1, 6 bases. CDR1 and CDR2 (germline): MDHEN, SYDVKM. V was cut by 4 bases and J by 8 bases, with 11 bases left in between. The CDR3 has 12 amino acids. CDR3 nucleotides: TGTGCCAGCAGTTCCAACGACAGGGGCTACACCTTC. Amino acids: CASSSNDRGYTF.

The chain is built from TRBV28 and TRBJ1-3; D possibly corresponds to TRBD1 (5 bases). The CDR3 is 15 amino acids. In germline, CDR1 is MDHEN, CDR2 SYDVKM. Trimming left V 5 bases short and J 0 bases short, with 11 bases between. The CDR3 loop is CASSPGDSSGNTIYF. In DNA form, the CDR3 reads TGTGCCAGCAGTCCCGGAGACAGCTCTGGAAACACCATATATTTT.

The rearrangement links TRBV10-2 to TRBJ2-3; 8 bases align to TRBD2. With 6 bases clipped from V and 3 bases from J, the junction kept 8 bases outside the gene matches. CDR1 and CDR2 from the germline V gene are WSHSY and SAAADI. This CDR3 contains 15 residues. For the CDR3, the DNA is TGCGCCAGCAGAACCGGGACTAGGGGTACAGATACGCAGTATTTT. It translates to CASRTGTRGTDTQYF.

The chain joins TRBV4-2 to TRBJ2-1; the match to TRBD2 covers 9 bases. Trimming cost V 4 bases and J 8 bases; bases outside gene matches: 15. CDR3 length equals 17 residues. Germline V gene data show CDR1 as LGHNA and CDR2 as YNFKEQ. CDR3 bases: TGTGCCAGCAGCCGAGGGTATAGCGGGGGAAAAATGGATGAGCAGTTCTTC. Its protein product is CASSRGYSGGKMDEQFF.

This chain uses TRBV27 with TRBJ1-5; D is unclear. V lost 5 bases and J 7 bases, leaving 9 bases between the germline ends. CDR1 MNHEY and CDR2 SMNVEV come from the germline V gene (reference sequence). This CDR3 region has 12 residues. The DNA of the CDR3 is TGTGCCAGCAGTCTTATTGGCCAGCCCCAGCATTTT. Translating it yields CASSLIGQPQHF.

This chain links TRBV5-1 with TRBJ2-2, with TRBD1 as a possible D gene (6 bases). This CDR3 is built from 16 residues. Trimming took 3 bases from V and 3 from J, leaving 15 bases between them. CDR1 is SGHRS and CDR2 is YFSETQ in the germline V gene. This CDR3 is CASSWPQGIDTGELFF. The CDR3 DNA is TGCGCCAGCAGCTGGCCACAGGGTATCGACACCGGGGAGCTGTTTTTT.